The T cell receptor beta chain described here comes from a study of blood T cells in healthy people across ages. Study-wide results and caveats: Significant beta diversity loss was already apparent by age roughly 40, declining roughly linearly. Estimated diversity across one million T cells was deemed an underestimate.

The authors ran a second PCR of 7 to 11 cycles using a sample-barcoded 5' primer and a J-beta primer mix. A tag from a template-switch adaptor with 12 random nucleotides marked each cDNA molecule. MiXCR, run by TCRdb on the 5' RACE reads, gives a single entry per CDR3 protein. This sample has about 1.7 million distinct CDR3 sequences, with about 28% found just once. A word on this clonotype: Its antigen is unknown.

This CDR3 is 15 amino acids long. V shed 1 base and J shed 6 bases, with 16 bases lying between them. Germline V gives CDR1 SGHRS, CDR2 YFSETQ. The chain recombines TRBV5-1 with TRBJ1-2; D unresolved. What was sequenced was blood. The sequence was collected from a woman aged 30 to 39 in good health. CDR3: CASSLRAVAENGYTF. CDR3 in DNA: TGCGCCAGCAGCTTGCGGGCCGTAGCGGAGAATGGCTACACCTTC.